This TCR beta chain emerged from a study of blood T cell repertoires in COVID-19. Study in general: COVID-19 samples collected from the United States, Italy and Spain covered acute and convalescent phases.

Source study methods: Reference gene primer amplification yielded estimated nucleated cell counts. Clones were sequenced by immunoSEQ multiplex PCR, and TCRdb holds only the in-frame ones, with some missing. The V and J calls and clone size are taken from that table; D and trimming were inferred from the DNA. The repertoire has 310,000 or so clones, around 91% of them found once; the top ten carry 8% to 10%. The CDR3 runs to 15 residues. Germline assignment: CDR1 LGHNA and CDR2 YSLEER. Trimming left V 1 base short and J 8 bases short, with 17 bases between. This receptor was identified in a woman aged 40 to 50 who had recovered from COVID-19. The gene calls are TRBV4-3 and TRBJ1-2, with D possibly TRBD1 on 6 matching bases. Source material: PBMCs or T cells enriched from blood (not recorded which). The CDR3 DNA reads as TGCGCCAGCAGCCAAGCCCCGGGGCAGGGGAGAGGCTACACCTTC. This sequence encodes CASSQAPGQGRGYTF.